The clone carrying this T cell receptor beta chain was detected only once. The germline V gene encodes CDR1 MNHEY and CDR2 SVGAGI. The J segment lost 6 bases and the V segment lost 0 bases, leaving 7 bases of the junction unmatched. The CDR3 has 15 amino acids. With 60 Vbeta and 13 Jbeta primers, the PCR was carried out. Measured with immunoSEQ multiplex PCR; TCRdb has only the in-frame clones, and not every one. This sample has under 200,000 clones; approximately 71% occur once, and the top ten carry around 4.3%. These data originate in a study of cytomegalovirus exposure and HLA in healthy donors. What was sequenced was PBMCs. J is TRBJ1-1 and V is TRBV6-5, with TRBD1 matching over 7 bases. This TCR came from a woman between 18 and 29 years old in good health and CMV-seropositive. The CDR3 coding sequence is TGTGCCAGCAGTTACTCATCGAGGGGGCTGGCTGAAGCTTTCTTT. Encoded protein: CASSYSSRGLAEAFF.